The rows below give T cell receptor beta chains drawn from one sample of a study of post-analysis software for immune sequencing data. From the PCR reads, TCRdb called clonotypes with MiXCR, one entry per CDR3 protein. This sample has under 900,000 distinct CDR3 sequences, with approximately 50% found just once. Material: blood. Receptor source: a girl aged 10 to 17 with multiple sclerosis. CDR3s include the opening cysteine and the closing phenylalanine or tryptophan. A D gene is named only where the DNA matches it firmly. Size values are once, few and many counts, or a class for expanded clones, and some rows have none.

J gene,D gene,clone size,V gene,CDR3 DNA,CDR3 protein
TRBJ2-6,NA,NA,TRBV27,TGTGCCAGCAGTTTATCGGGACAACCCAACGTCCTGACTTTC,CASSLSGQPNVLTF
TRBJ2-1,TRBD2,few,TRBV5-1,TGCGCCAGCAGACTAGCGGGGGCGCGAGACAATGAGCAGTTCTTC,CASRLAGARDNEQFF
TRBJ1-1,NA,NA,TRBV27,TGTGCCAGCAGTCCAACCACCTATATGGGCACTGAAGCTTTCTTT,CASSPTTYMGTEAFF
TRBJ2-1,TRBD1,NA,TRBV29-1,TGCAGCGTTCCAACCACAGGGGGCGATGAGCAGTTCTTC,CSVPTTGGDEQFF
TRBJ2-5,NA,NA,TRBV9,TGTGCCAGCAGCGTAGAATCCGGAGAGACCCAGTACTTC,CASSVESGETQYF
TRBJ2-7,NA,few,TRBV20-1,TGCGTAGCAGGAGACAACTACGAGCAGTACTTC,CVAGDNYEQYF
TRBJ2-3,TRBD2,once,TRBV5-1,TGCGCCAGCAGTCTCCGGGGGGTTACGCAGTATTTT,CASSLRGVTQYF
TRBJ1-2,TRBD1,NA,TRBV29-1,TGCAGCGTTGAAGAAGGCAGGACAGGACCTTTTGGCTATGGCTACACCTTC,CSVEEGRTGPFGYGYTF
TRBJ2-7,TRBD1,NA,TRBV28,TGTGCCAGCAGGGGAAAGGACAGGGCTGCCTCCTACGAGCAGTACTTC,CASRGKDRAASYEQYF
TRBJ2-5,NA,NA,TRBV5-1,TGCGCCAGCCAGCGGAGCCAGGAGACCCAGTACTTC,CASQRSQETQYF
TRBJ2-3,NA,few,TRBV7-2,TGTGCCAGCAGCCGATTCCAGGTTGGATTGAGCACAGATACGCAGTATTTT,CASSRFQVGLSTDTQYF
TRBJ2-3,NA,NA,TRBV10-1,TGCGCCAGCACCCCGGGTGCATGTTTTAGCACAGATACGCAGTATTTT,CASTPGACFSTDTQYF
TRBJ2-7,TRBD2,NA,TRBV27,TGTGCCAGCAGTAAGTCAGGGCTAGCGGACTACGAGCAGTACTTC,CASSKSGLADYEQYF
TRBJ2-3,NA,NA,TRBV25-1,TGTGCCAGCAGTGCTCCGGCCAGGATAGGCGATACGCAGTATTTT,CASSAPARIGDTQYF
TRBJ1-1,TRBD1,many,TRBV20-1,TGCAGTGCTAGACAGGGGGACACTGAAGCTTTCTTT,CSARQGDTEAFF
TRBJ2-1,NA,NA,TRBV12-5,TGTGCTAGTGGTTTGGCCGTCGCGAGCTTTCGCAATGAGCAGTTCTTC,CASGLAVASFRNEQFF
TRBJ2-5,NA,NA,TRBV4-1,TGCGCCAGCAGCCGCCTCGGAGCGGTGTACCAAGAGACCCAGTACTTC,CASSRLGAVYQETQYF
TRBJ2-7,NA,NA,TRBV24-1,TGTGCCACCAGTGATGGGCTAGCTTCCGAGCAGTACTTC,CATSDGLASEQYF
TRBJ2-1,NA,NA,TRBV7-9,TGTGCCAGCAGGGGGACTGACCATGCTGAGCAGTTCTTC,CASRGTDHAEQFF
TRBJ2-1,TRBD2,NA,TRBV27,TGTGCCAGCAGGGGACTAGCGGGAGACAATGAGCAGTTCTTC,CASRGLAGDNEQFF